This entry features one T cell receptor (beta chain) sequence. This CDR3 is 13 amino acids long. The trim removed 5 bases at V and 1 base at J, leaving 0 bases unmatched. CDR1 and CDR2 (germline): SEHNR, FQNEAQ (reference sequence). These data originate in a study of blood T cell repertoires in COVID-19. Across the study: From the United States, Italy and Spain came samples of acute and convalescent COVID-19.

Some clones are missing from TCRdb's copy, which holds only in-frame ones; the method was immunoSEQ multiplex PCR. The sample shows more than 200,000 clones, roughly 80% of them seen only once. This clonotype was sampled from a woman aged 40 to 55 with active or convalescent COVID-19. The sample consisted of peripheral blood. The rearrangement links TRBV7-9 to TRBJ1-1, with 8 bases matching TRBD1. CDR3 protein: CASSGQGNTEAFF. The DNA for the CDR3 is TGTGCCAGCAGCGGACAGGGGAACACTGAAGCTTTCTTT. Looking up the rest from reference TRBV7-9 and TRBJ1-1 gives the full variable domain: DTGVSQNPRHKITKRGQNVTFRCDPISEHNRLYWYRQTLGQGPEFLTYFQNEAQLEKSRLLSDRFSAERPKGSFSTLEIQRTEQGDSAMYLCASSGQGNTEAFFGQGTRLTVV.